This T cell receptor beta chain was identified in a study of radiation and T cells in renal cell carcinoma. Study results and limitations: In blood, top tumor clones expanded by 2 weeks, shrinking by 4. Without pretreatment biopsies, baseline tumor clonotype presence was undetermined.

Time point described: baseline pretreatment blood. Treatment in this sample: 15 Gy SBRT to primary tumor, nephrectomy 4 weeks later. Radiation-treated patients gave blood at baseline, week 2 and week 4. This renal cell carcinoma was of the clear cell type. This clone has a handful of counts. Antigen unknown. Profiled with immunoSEQ multiplex PCR; TCRdb holds only in-frame clones, not every one. The data show roughly 120,000 clones, approximately 82% seen once. CDR3 length: 14 residues. Trimming took 7 bases from V and 1 from J, leaving 13 bases between them. The germline V gene encodes CDR1 SGHAT and CDR2 FQNNGV.

The sample consisted of blood, taken from a patient whose treatment included radiotherapy and nephrectomy. The receptor comes from an older woman with renal cell carcinoma. The J gene is TRBJ1-1, the V gene TRBV11-2; weak D call: TRBD1 (5 bases). CDR3 protein: CASTATVKNTEAFF. The CDR3 coding sequence is TGTGCCAGCACCGCGACAGTTAAGAACACTGAAGCTTTCTTT.